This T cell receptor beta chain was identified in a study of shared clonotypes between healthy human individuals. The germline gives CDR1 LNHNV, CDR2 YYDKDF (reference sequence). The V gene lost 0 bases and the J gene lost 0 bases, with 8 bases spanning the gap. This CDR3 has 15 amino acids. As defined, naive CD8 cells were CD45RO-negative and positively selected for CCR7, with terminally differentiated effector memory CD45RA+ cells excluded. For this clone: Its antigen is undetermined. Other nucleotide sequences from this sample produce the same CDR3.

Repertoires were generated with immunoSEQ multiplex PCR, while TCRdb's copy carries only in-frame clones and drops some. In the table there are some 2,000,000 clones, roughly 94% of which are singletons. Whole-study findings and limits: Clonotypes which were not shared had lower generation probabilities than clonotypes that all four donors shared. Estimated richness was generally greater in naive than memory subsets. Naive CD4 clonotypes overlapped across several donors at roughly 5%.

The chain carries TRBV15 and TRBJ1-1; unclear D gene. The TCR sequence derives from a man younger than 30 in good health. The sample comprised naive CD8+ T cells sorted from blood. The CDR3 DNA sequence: TGTGCCACCAGCAGAGATCGCGGGGTGAACACTGAAGCTTTCTTT. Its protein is CATSRDRGVNTEAFF. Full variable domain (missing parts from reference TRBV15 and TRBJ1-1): DAMVIQNPRYQVTQFGKPVTLSCSQTLNHNVMYWYQQKSSQAPKLLFHYYDKDFNNEADTPDNFQSRRPNTSFCFLDIRSPGLGDTAMYLCATSRDRGVNTEAFFGQGTRLTVV.